A single sample is the source of the 20 T cell receptor beta chains below, sequenced in a study of identical twins (dated by TCRdb to about 2016). Libraries were constructed by 5' RACE. The run used an Illumina HiSeq 2000. In-frame beta chains were kept once TCRdb had trimmed the public reads at Q25 with fastp and called clones with MiXCR. Duplicate CDR3 protein sequences are folded into a single record with the most common DNA and genes. The sample table shows around 670,000 distinct CDR3 sequences, and roughly 6% are seen once. The ten largest account for around 2% of the sample. The sample comprised naive T cells sorted from blood. The cell subset or site label, as the study defines it: cells isolated with a human naive T-cell isolation kit. These receptors were obtained from a young man in good health.

This chain joins TRBV6-2 or TRBV6-3 and TRBJ2-7; D is possibly TRBD1 (6 bases). The germline V gene has CDR1 MNHEY and CDR2 SVGEGT. V was pared by 8 bases and J by 3 bases, with 14 bases between. This CDR3 is built from 13 residues. The CDR3 sequence: CASAKRDIYEQYF. CDR3 coding DNA: TGTGCCAGCGCCAAGAGGGACATCTACGAGCAGTACTTC.

This chain joins TRBV2 and TRBJ2-1; D call uncertain. Germline V gene data show CDR1 as SNHLY and CDR2 as FYNNEI. The CDR3 extends over 16 amino acids. V was clipped by 3 bases and J by 1 base, with 13 bases between them. DNA of the CDR3: TGTGCCAGCAGTGATCTCCTTCGGGCATCCTACAATGAGCAGTTCTTC. Residues: CASSDLLRASYNEQFF.

This clonotype occurred many times. The chain joins TRBV10-3 to TRBJ2-7; possibly TRBD1 or TRBD2 for D (5 bases each). The V end lost 5 bases, the J end lost 1 base, and 24 bases lay between the germline ends. CDR1 is ENHRY, CDR2 SYGVKD, per germline. The CDR3 extends over 18 amino acids. CDR3 protein: CAISPFFGTPGFSYEQYV. The CDR3 nucleotides are TGTGCCATCAGTCCCTTTTTCGGGACCCCAGGGTTTTCCTACGAGCAGTACGTC.

This clonotype was detected only a few times. The chain combines TRBV10-3 with TRBJ2-3; TRBD1 matches at 7 bases. Germline V lookup: CDR1 ENHRY, CDR2 SYGVKD. The length of the CDR3 is 15 residues. V lost 10 bases, J lost 1 base, and 11 bases stayed unmatched. The CDR3 region has the DNA TGTGCCACGATAAACGACAGGGACGGCACAGATACGCAGTATTTT. Translation gives CATINDRDGTDTQYF.

Ten or more counts support this clonotype. CDR3 loop: CASSYGQLNYEQYF. The CDR3 DNA reads TGTGCCAGCAGTTACGGACAGCTGAATTACGAGCAGTACTTC. The chain has TRBV12-3 or TRBV12-4 and TRBJ2-7; perhaps TRBD1 as D (6 bases). This CDR3 contains 14 residues. Trimming shortened V by 4 bases and J by 4 bases, and 14 bases separated the two germline ends.

There are many counts of this clonotype. The V call is TRBV5-1, the J call TRBJ2-5; 11 positions match TRBD2. CDR1 and CDR2 (germline): SGHRS, YFSETQ. The trim removed 1 base at V and 5 bases at J, leaving 10 bases unmatched. The CDR3 has 17 residues. The CDR3 DNA follows: TGCGCCAGCAGCTTGCTTTCGCTAGCGGGAGGTAGGGAGACCCAGTACTTC. It translates to CASSLLSLAGGRETQYF.

This clonotype came up many times. J is TRBJ2-1 and V is TRBV7-9, with D unresolved. V lost 4 bases, J lost 7 bases, and 11 bases lay in between. Germline values: CDR1 SEHNR, CDR2 FQNEAQ (reference sequence). CDR3 length: 13 residues. CDR3 nucleotide sequence: TGTGCCAGCAGCTCCCAGACTCTAAATGAGCAGTTCTTC. Translation: CASSSQTLNEQFF.

The chain combines TRBV9 with TRBJ1-1; 7 positions match TRBD1. V shed 4 bases, J shed 1 base, and the junction held 7 bases outside the gene matches. The length of the CDR3 is 15 residues. Germline-derived CDR1 and CDR2 are SGDLS and YYNGEE. The CDR3: CASSPRDSWNTEAFF. The DNA of the CDR3 is TGTGCCAGCAGCCCCCGGGACAGTTGGAACACTGAAGCTTTCTTT.

Many counts were recorded for this clonotype. This rearrangement joins TRBV12-3 or TRBV12-4 to TRBJ1-1; D uncertain. The CDR3 has 12 amino acids. V lost 10 bases and J 0 bases, leaving 9 bases between the germline ends. The CDR3, as DNA: TGTGCCACCATCGACATGAACACTGAAGCTTTCTTT. It yields the protein CATIDMNTEAFF.

This clonotype was seen at least ten times. The rearrangement links TRBV5-1 to TRBJ1-2, with TRBD1 matching over 8 bases. Germline lookup yields CDR1 SGHRS and CDR2 YFSETQ. V shed 0 bases and J 0 bases; nucleotides not matched to a gene: 7. The CDR3 is 17 residues long. The CDR3 reads CASSLGGTGQANYGYTF. The CDR3 DNA is TGCGCCAGCAGCTTGGGGGGGACAGGCCAAGCTAACTATGGCTACACCTTC.

This clonotype showed up many times. The gene calls are TRBV6-2 or TRBV6-3 and TRBJ1-1, with a possible D match to TRBD1 (5 bases). CDR1 is MNHEY, CDR2 SVGEGT, per germline. Trimming shortened V by 6 bases and J by 1 base, and 12 bases separated the two germline ends. This CDR3 spans 14 amino acids. The CDR3 region is CASRLNTGNTEAFF. The DNA of the CDR3 is TGTGCCAGCAGACTGAATACAGGGAACACTGAAGCTTTCTTT.

This clonotype was seen many times. The chain uses TRBV4-1 and TRBJ2-7, with a tentative D call TRBD2 (5 bases). Germline V gene data show CDR1 as MGHRA and CDR2 as YSYEKL. V was cut by 2 bases and J by 0 bases, with 11 bases left in between. CDR3 size: 15 residues. CDR3 DNA sequence: TGCGCCAGCAGCCAACTAGCAGGAGCCTCCTACGAGCAGTACGTC. Residues: CASSQLAGASYEQYV.

This clonotype has a count of ten or more. The chain is built from TRBV6-6 and TRBJ1-1; D gene uncertain. Between the trimmed V and J ends, which lost 5 bases and 1 base, there was a span of 5 bases. Germline V gene sequence: CDR1 MNHNY, CDR2 SVGAGI (reference sequence). The CDR3 covers 12 residues. The DNA of the CDR3 is TGTGCCAGCAGTGCGGGGAACACTGAAGCTTTCTTT. It yields the protein CASSAGNTEAFF.

The chain combines TRBV5-5 with TRBJ2-1; 10 positions match TRBD1. Per the germline V gene, CDR1 is SGHKS and CDR2 is YYEKEE (reference sequence). CDR3 length: 16 amino acids. The V and J ends lost 4 bases and 0 bases, in that order; junction bases with no gene match: 4. CDR3 DNA sequence: TGTGCCAGCAGCAAACGGGACAGGGGCTCCTACAATGAGCAGTTCTTC. Its translation: CASSKRDRGSYNEQFF.

This clonotype has a count of ten or more. CDR3 DNA sequence: TGCAGTGCTAGAGATGCTGGGTTTCGGTTCTTC. Protein: CSARDAGFRFF. The chain recombines TRBV20-1 with TRBJ2-1; D not resolved. From germline, CDR1 is DFQATT and CDR2 SNEGSKA (reference sequence). V dropped 0 bases and J dropped 15 bases, with 12 bases sitting between them. This CDR3 contains 11 residues.

This clonotype was recorded many times. This chain joins TRBV5-1 and TRBJ2-3; tentatively, D is TRBD2 (6 bases). The germline CDR1 and CDR2 sequences are SGHRS and YFSETQ. The CDR3 totals 15 residues. Deletions cut 3 bases from V and 0 bases from J, with 11 bases between. The CDR3 sequence: CASSSEGLSTDTQYF. CDR3 DNA sequence: TGCGCCAGCAGCTCGGAGGGTCTCAGCACAGATACGCAGTATTTT.

The sample holds many counts of this clonotype. The chain is built from TRBV9 and TRBJ2-1, with 8 positions matching TRBD2. V lost 3 bases to trimming and J lost 0 bases; unmatched junction nucleotides: 2. CDR3 length: 15 residues. CDR1 SGDLS and CDR2 YYNGEE come from the germline V gene. CDR3 nucleotide sequence: TGTGCCAGCAGCGCGGGAGGGGGCTCCTACAATGAGCAGTTCTTC. This sequence encodes CASSAGGGSYNEQFF. Drawing the rest from reference TRBV9 and TRBJ2-1, the complete variable domain is DSGVTQTPKHLITATGQRVTLRCSPRSGDLSVYWYQQSLDQGLQFLIQYYNGEERAKGNILERFSAQQFPDLHSELNLSSLELGDSALYFCASSAGGGSYNEQFFGPGTRLTVL.

The sample holds many counts of this clonotype. The chain uses TRBV12-3 or TRBV12-4 and TRBJ2-1, with 12 bases that match TRBD2. The V gene end was trimmed by 7 bases and the J gene end by 5 bases; junction bases not matched to a gene: 6. This CDR3 comprises 15 residues. Here the CDR3 reads CASIPLAGGNNEQFF. The CDR3 nucleotides are TGTGCCAGCATCCCCCTAGCGGGAGGGAACAATGAGCAGTTCTTC.

The table lists this clonotype with many counts. The genes are TRBV6-5 and TRBJ2-7, with no clear D. The CDR3 covers 12 residues. V lost 2 bases to trimming and J lost 5 bases, with 7 bases between them. In germline, CDR1 is MNHEY, CDR2 SVGAGI. The CDR3 DNA is TGTGCCAGCAGTTACCTCCTCCACGAGCAGTACTTC. Translation gives CASSYLLHEQYF.

A few counts support this clonotype. V is TRBV5-5 and J is TRBJ2-3; 10 bases line up with TRBD1. The CDR3 sequence is 17 residues long. Germline CDR1 and CDR2: SGHKS and YYEKEE (reference sequence). V lost 0 bases to trimming and J lost 4 bases; unmatched junction nucleotides: 8. The CDR3: CASSLGRDRGLADTQYF. CDR3 bases: TGTGCCAGCAGCTTGGGACGGGACAGGGGATTAGCAGATACGCAGTATTTT.